This TCR beta chain was documented in a study of CD8 T cells in ankylosing spondylitis. General study results and limits: Seemingly characteristic of ankylosing spondylitis blood was a TCR beta motif consisting of under ten highly homologous variants. Significant enrichment of disease-linked clones was reported in matched ankylosing spondylitis synovial fluid.

TCRdb analysed the 5' RACE reads with MiXCR anew, one entry per CDR3 protein. Of approximately 550,000 distinct CDR3 sequences listed, 12% were seen once; the top ten hold nearly 7%. In regard to this clonotype: Antigen: not known.

Germline V gene lookup returns CDR1 SEHNR and CDR2 FQNEAQ (reference sequence). This CDR3 has 14 residues. J was trimmed by 6 bases and V by 5 bases; bases with no gene match: 7. The rearrangement links TRBV7-9 to TRBJ2-7, with 10 bases identical to TRBD1. The TCR comes from a male donor with ankylosing spondylitis. Material: blood, either unsorted or a sorted T cell fraction (not recorded which). The CDR3 here is CASSPDRGVLEQYF. Here the CDR3 DNA reads TGTGCCAGCAGCCCGGACAGGGGGGTGCTCGAGCAGTACTTC.